These 26 T cell receptor beta chains were all obtained from the same sample, sequenced in a study of CD8+CD57+ T cells in acquired aplastic anemia. Genomic DNA was employed as the template in profiling TCR beta VDJ and CDR3. TCRdb reprocessed the reads with MiXCR, giving one entry per CDR3 protein. The data contain 100,000 to 150,000 distinct CDR3 sequences, 35% to 50% of them singletons. Material: sorted CD4+, CD8+, or CD8+CD57+ T cells (not recorded which) from PBMCs. All receptors come from a human donor in good health, serving as a control.

The rearrangement joins TRBV7-9 to TRBJ1-2, with 10 bases identical to TRBD1. The CDR3 totals 11 residues. Germline CDR1 and CDR2: SEHNR and FQNEAQ (reference sequence). The CDR3: CAAGDRGGYTF. The CDR3 coding sequence is TGTGCAGCAGGGGACAGGGGTGGCTACACCTTC.

The J gene is TRBJ2-5, the V gene TRBV9; D possibly corresponds to TRBD2 (6 bases). Trimming took off 0 bases at V and 5 bases at J, with 14 bases between the two ends. There are 15 residues in the CDR3. Looked up from germline, CDR1 is SGDLS and CDR2 is YYNGEE. Here the CDR3 DNA reads TGTGCCAGCAGCGTAGCAGCGGGCAGGGAGGAGACCCAGTACTTC. Residues: CASSVAAGREETQYF.

This clonotype was detected many times. This chain joins TRBV9 and TRBJ1-3, with D perhaps matching TRBD1 (5 bases). This CDR3 region has 14 residues. The germline CDR1 and CDR2 sequences are SGDLS and YYNGEE. The V gene lost 0 bases and the J gene lost 7 bases, with 11 bases spanning the gap. The CDR3 nucleotides are TGTGCCAGCAGCGTAGGCGGGGGTCGGAACACCATATATTTT. Encoded protein: CASSVGGGRNTIYF.

This clonotype was picked up a small number of times. V usage is TRBV11-2 and J usage is TRBJ2-7, with 8 bases aligning to TRBD1. Per germline, CDR1 SGHAT and CDR2 FQNNGV. The CDR3 contains 19 residues. The V segment lost 4 bases and the J segment 0 bases; nucleotides outside the gene matches: 17. CDR3 in amino acids: CASSSAYKRAGTGSYEQYF. CDR3 bases: TGTGCCAGCAGCTCTGCCTATAAGAGAGCCGGGACAGGCTCCTACGAGCAGTACTTC.

Ten or more counts support this clonotype. The J gene is TRBJ2-3, the V gene TRBV15, with D tentatively TRBD2 (6 bases). The germline CDR1 and CDR2 sequences are LNHNV and YYDKDF (reference sequence). The CDR3 is 20 residues long. Trimming removed 0 bases at V and 4 bases at J, with 26 bases between. In DNA form, the CDR3 reads TGTGCCACCAGCAGAGATTTTTGGCTAGCGCGGGACCCCGTCCCAGATACGCAGTATTTT. Residues: CATSRDFWLARDPVPDTQYF.

To note about this clonotype: Being one base from a much bigger clone, this may be a read error. The chain is built from TRBV9 and TRBJ1-4; TRBD1 might be the D (5 bases). This CDR3 has 14 residues. V was clipped by 4 bases and J by 5 bases, with 12 bases between them. The germline CDR1 and CDR2 sequences are SGDLS and YYNGEE. As DNA, the CDR3 is TGTGCCAGCAGCAAAGGACACTCGAATGAAAAACTGTTTTTT. Its protein product is CASSKGHSNEKLFF.

Ten or more counts support this clonotype. This chain joins TRBV27 and TRBJ1-2; the D gene is possibly TRBD1 (5 bases). The CDR3 has 17 residues. With 0 bases removed from V and 4 bases from J, the gap between germline ends came to 18 bases. Per germline, CDR1 MNHEY and CDR2 SMNVEV (reference sequence). The CDR3 DNA follows: TGTGCCAGCAGTTTATCGGAGCGGTCAGGGATGGCCTATGGCTACACCTTC. Translated, it gives CASSLSERSGMAYGYTF.

This clonotype was seen a single time. The CDR3 nucleotides read TGCAGTGACACTAGCGGCACAGATACGCAGTATTTT. It yields the protein CSDTSGTDTQYF. J is TRBJ2-3 and V is TRBV29-1, with 7 bases that match TRBD2. Germline CDR1 SQVTM, CDR2 ANQGSEA. The CDR3 is made up of 12 amino acids.

This clonotype was observed at least ten times. The V and J genes are TRBV30 and TRBJ1-3; D unclear. The length of the CDR3 is 12 residues. The germline gives CDR1 GTSNPN, CDR2 SVGIG (reference sequence). Between the trimmed V and J ends, which lost 0 bases and 9 bases, there was a span of 9 bases. CDR3 in amino acids: CAWSVTRTTIYF. Here the CDR3 DNA reads TGTGCCTGGAGTGTAACCAGGACCACCATATATTTT.

V is TRBV3-1 and J is TRBJ2-4; D is uncertain. With 1 base removed from V and 1 base from J, the gap between germline ends came to 8 bases. CDR3 length equals 15 residues. Per the germline V gene, CDR1 is LGHDT and CDR2 is YNNKEL (reference sequence). The CDR3 sequence is CASSQVGSAKNIQYF. The DNA of the CDR3 is TGTGCCAGCAGCCAAGTTGGTTCCGCCAAAAACATTCAGTACTTC.

This clonotype was observed a handful of times. CDR3 nucleotides: TGTGCCAGCTCACCAAGCGGGGGCCTCACCTACGAGCAGTACTTC. Encoded protein: CASSPSGGLTYEQYF. V and J are TRBV18 and TRBJ2-7; 8 nucleotides align to TRBD2. The CDR3 runs to 15 residues. V lost 2 bases, J lost 2 bases, and 5 bases stayed unmatched. Germline values: CDR1 KGHSH, CDR2 LQKENI.

This clonotype was observed at least ten times. The V gene is TRBV5-1, the J gene TRBJ2-1; D not resolved. Germline V gene sequence: CDR1 SGHRS, CDR2 YFSETQ. V lost 2 bases to trimming and J lost 4 bases, with 13 bases between them. CDR3 length: 15 residues. CDR3 sequence reads: CASSLDSPPYNEQFF. CDR3 DNA sequence: TGCGCCAGCAGCTTAGACTCTCCCCCTTACAATGAGCAGTTCTTC.

This clonotype is a singleton in its sample. The genes are TRBV7-2 and TRBJ1-1; a weak D match, TRBD1 (5 bases). The V and J ends lost 4 bases and 7 bases respectively, with 16 bases between them. Germline lookup yields CDR1 SGHTA and CDR2 FQGNSA. The CDR3 is 14 amino acids. CDR3 nucleotide sequence: TGTGCCAGCAGCTCTAGGGGAGGGACCAATGAAGCTTTCTTT. It is translated as CASSSRGGTNEAFF. The variable domain in full, completed from reference TRBV7-2 and TRBJ1-1, reads GAGVSQSPSNKVTEKGKDVELRCDPISGHTALYWYRQSLGQGLEFLIYFQGNSAPDKSGLPSDRFSAERTGGSVSTLTIQRTQQEDSAVYLCASSSRGGTNEAFFGQGTRLTVV.

This clonotype appeared many times. The genes are TRBV20-1 and TRBJ2-1; a weak D match, TRBD2 (5 bases). CDR1 and CDR2 (germline): DFQATT, SNEGSKA (reference sequence). Deletions cut 4 bases from V and 0 bases from J, with 19 bases between. The CDR3 extends over 17 amino acids. The CDR3 nucleotides are TGCAGTGCTAAAGCTTTCCTCTCCGGGAACTCCTACAATGAGCAGTTCTTC. Protein: CSAKAFLSGNSYNEQFF.

As to this clonotype: Given a much more abundant clone one base away, this may be a read error. The chain employs TRBV6-1 and TRBJ1-2, with D possibly matching TRBD1 (6 bases). CDR3 length equals 15 residues. V dropped 6 bases and J dropped 5 bases, with 19 bases sitting between them. Germline CDR1 is MNHNS and CDR2 is SASEGT. This chain's CDR3 is CASSLYGQSLYGYTF. CDR3 DNA sequence: TGTGCCAGCAGCCTCTACGGACAGAGCCTATATGGCTACACCTTC.

This chain connects TRBV4-1 to TRBJ1-5; D perhaps matches TRBD1 (6 bases). Germline V lookup: CDR1 MGHRA, CDR2 YSYEKL. V shed 1 base and J shed 15 bases, with 19 bases lying between them. The CDR3 runs to 14 residues. The CDR3 nucleotides are TGCGCCAGCAGCCAAGTTGGGGGCGGGCAGTCCCGGCATTTT. Translation: CASSQVGGGQSRHF.

This clonotype was picked up a small number of times. As the CDR3 is not closed by the conserved phenylalanine or tryptophan, this likely results from a read error. Because the CDR3's place on the DNA is in doubt, the DNA is left out and the CDR3 is given as listed by TCRdb. V gene TRBV6-1 combines with J gene TRBJ2-3; the table's D call of TRBD2 was not tested on the DNA. The CDR3 adds up to 12 amino acids, both ends counted. CDR1 and CDR2 (germline): MNHNS, SASEGT. The CDR3: CARVRVLAGDGR.

This clonotype appeared many times. The gene calls are TRBV12-3 or TRBV12-4 and TRBJ2-1; TRBD1 aligns across 7 bases. The CDR3 totals 13 residues. The junction had 3 bases not matched to a gene; V was cut back by 5 bases and J by 5 bases. The CDR3 reads CASSTGQNNEQFF. DNA for the CDR3: TGTGCCAGCAGTACGGGACAGAACAATGAGCAGTTCTTC.

This clonotype has ten or more counts. The J gene is TRBJ1-5, the V gene TRBV7-2, with D unclear. V was pared by 1 base and J by 6 bases, with 10 bases between. The CDR3 extends over 14 amino acids. Germline loops: CDR1 SGHTA, CDR2 FQGNSA. CDR3: CASSLEPTGQPQHF. The CDR3 DNA follows: TGTGCCAGCAGCTTAGAACCTACCGGTCAGCCCCAGCATTTT.

Remarks on this clonotype: At one end the junction does not follow the germline gene, possibly because of a read error. This CDR3 reads CATSMTGTMNTEASF. The CDR3, as DNA: TGTGCCACCAGCATGACAGGGACCATGAACACTGAAGCTTCCTTC. This chain connects TRBV15 to TRBJ1-1; TRBD1 matches at 7 bases. The CDR3 has 15 amino acids. Germline CDR1 is LNHNV and CDR2 is YYDKDF (reference sequence).

This clonotype is medium-sized (0.01 to 0.1%) in the sample. The CDR3 spells CATSEGNNYGYTF. As DNA, the CDR3 is TGTGCCACCAGCGAGGGGAATAACTATGGCTACACCTTC. V gene TRBV15 combines with J gene TRBJ1-2; maybe TRBD1 (5 bases). Looked up from germline, CDR1 is LNHNV and CDR2 is YYDKDF (reference sequence). The CDR3 is made up of 13 amino acids. Trimming took off 5 bases at V and 1 base at J, with 8 bases between the two ends.

In its sample, this clonotype was seen once. A much larger clone differs by one base, so this may be a read error. The chain uses TRBV5-1 and TRBJ1-5, with D possibly being TRBD1 (6 bases). There are 15 residues in the CDR3. Between the trimmed V and J ends, which lost 0 bases and 3 bases, there was a span of 10 bases. Germline assignment: CDR1 SGHRS and CDR2 YFSETQ. CDR3 region: CASSLGQADNQPQHF. The DNA of the CDR3 is TGCGCCAGCAGCTTGGGACAGGCAGACAATCAGCCCCAGCATTTT.

On this clonotype: At one end the junction does not follow the germline gene, possibly because of a read error. The V call is TRBV6-1, the J call TRBJ2-1; 11 bases align to TRBD2. This CDR3 is built from 17 residues. Per germline, CDR1 MNHNS and CDR2 SASEGT. CDR3 sequence: CASSTGTSGFSYNGQFF. The CDR3 DNA is TGTGCCAGCAGTACCGGGACTAGCGGATTCTCCTACAATGGGCAGTTCTTC.

The chain is built from TRBV30 and TRBJ2-5, with a tentative D call TRBD1 (7 bases). From germline, CDR1 is GTSNPN and CDR2 SVGIG (reference sequence). The CDR3 spans 15 residues. With 3 bases removed from V and 5 bases from J, the gap between germline ends came to 19 bases. The CDR3 loop is CAWSLTRRGLETQYF. CDR3 DNA sequence: TGTGCCTGGAGCCTAACTAGGAGGGGGCTGGAGACCCAGTACTTC.

The chain uses TRBV12-3 or TRBV12-4 and TRBJ1-2; TRBD1 is a possible D gene (6 bases). This CDR3 comprises 14 residues. V dropped 5 bases and J dropped 6 bases, with 16 bases sitting between them. CDR3 amino acids: CASSPREGVDGYTF. The CDR3 DNA sequence: TGTGCCAGCAGTCCGCGAGAGGGGGTCGATGGCTACACCTTC.

The V and J genes are TRBV20-1 and TRBJ2-7, with 7 bases lining up with TRBD2. This CDR3 is 14 amino acids long. Germline loops: CDR1 DFQATT, CDR2 SNEGSKA (reference sequence). V lost 1 base to trimming and J lost 2 bases; unmatched junction nucleotides: 5. The CDR3 region has the DNA TGCAGTGCTAGAGTTCGAGGGAGGGCCTACGAGCAGTACTTC. The encoded protein is CSARVRGRAYEQYF.